This T cell receptor beta chain comes out of a study of blood T cell repertoires in COVID-19. Data came from immunoSEQ multiplex PCR; TCRdb stores just in-frame clones and leaves some out. The profile shows around 400,000 clones, over 75% of them singletons. During active infection, Seattle patients enrolled and were then monitored through disease. This CDR3 comprises 17 residues. Germline V gives CDR1 SGDLS, CDR2 YYNGEE. V trimming: 0 bases; J trimming: 3 bases; junction bases outside the gene matches: 8. Sequencing used peripheral blood. V and J are TRBV9 and TRBJ1-4; 7 bases line up with TRBD1. The source of this sequence is a woman aged 25 to 45 with COVID-19, enrolled during active disease. The CDR3 reads CASSVGNRDSPNEKLFF. CDR3 nucleotide sequence: TGTGCCAGCAGCGTAGGAAACCGGGACAGCCCTAATGAAAAACTGTTTTTT.